This T cell receptor (beta chain) emerged from a study of T cells in tumors and immune-related adverse events. The data were produced by immunoSEQ multiplex PCR, yet TCRdb's version contains in-frame clones alone and is incomplete. The sample contains roughly 20,000 clones, around nine tenths of which appear only once. The CDR3 length is 13 residues. The ends lost 6 bases at V and 8 bases at J; junction bases unmatched: 6. Germline-derived CDR1 and CDR2 are LNHDA and SQIVND (reference sequence). Material: lymph node tissue, obtained from a patient treated with anti-PD-1 therapy. The origin of this receptor is a female donor with metastatic renal cell carcinoma. The chain carries TRBV19 and TRBJ2-4; 8 bases match TRBD1. The DNA for the CDR3 is TGTGCCAGTAGCCCAACAGGGGGTGACATTCAGTACTTC. It yields the protein CASSPTGGDIQYF.